This entry features one T cell receptor (beta chain) sequence. Germline CDR1 LGHNA, CDR2 YNFKEQ. The CDR3 totals 15 residues. The V end lost 7 bases, the J end lost 6 bases, and 19 bases lay between the germline ends. This entry comes from a study of T cell changes during pregnancy in multiple sclerosis. Some clones are missing from TCRdb's copy, which holds only in-frame ones; the method was immunoSEQ multiplex PCR. The sample gives 38,000 or so clones, more than 85% of which show up once; about an eighth is in the top ten. The source of this sequence is a female donor with multiple sclerosis, enrolled in a pregnancy study. The chain links TRBV4-2 to TRBJ2-1; D is unresolved. The material sequenced was CD8+ T cells from peripheral blood mononuclear cells, taken in the first trimester of pregnancy. Written as DNA, the CDR3 is TGTGCCAGCAACCCTACCCTGAGATCGGGCAATGAGCAGTTCTTC. The encoded protein is CASNPTLRSGNEQFF.